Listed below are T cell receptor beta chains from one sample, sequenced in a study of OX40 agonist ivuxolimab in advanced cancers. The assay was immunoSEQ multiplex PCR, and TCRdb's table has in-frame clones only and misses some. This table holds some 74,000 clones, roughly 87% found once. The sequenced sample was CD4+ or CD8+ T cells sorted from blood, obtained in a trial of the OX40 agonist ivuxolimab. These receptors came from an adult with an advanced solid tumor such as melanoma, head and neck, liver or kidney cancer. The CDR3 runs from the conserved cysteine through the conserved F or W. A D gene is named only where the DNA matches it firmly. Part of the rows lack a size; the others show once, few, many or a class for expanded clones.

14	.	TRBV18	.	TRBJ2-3	CASSPRGEGDTQYF	TGTGCCAGCTCACCACGCGGAGAAGGAGATACGCAGTATTTT
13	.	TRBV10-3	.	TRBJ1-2	CAISPGDKGGYTF	TGTGCCATCAGCCCCGGAGACAAAGGGGGCTACACCTTC
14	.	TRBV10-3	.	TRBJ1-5	CAISESSGNQPQHF	TGTGCCATCAGTGAGTCGTCTGGGAATCAGCCCCAGCATTTT
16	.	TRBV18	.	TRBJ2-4	CASSPPSGLAKNIQYF	TGTGCCAGCTCACCACCAAGCGGCCTAGCCAAAAACATTCAGTACTTC
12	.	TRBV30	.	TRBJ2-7	CAWTPGGWIQYF	TGTGCCTGGACCCCCGGCGGCTGGATACAGTACTTC
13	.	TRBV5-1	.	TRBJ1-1	CASSLVVDSGAFF	TGCGCCAGCAGCTTGGTAGTGGACAGCGGGGCTTTCTTT
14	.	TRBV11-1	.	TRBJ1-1	CASTPVLRVPEAFF	TGTGCCAGTACCCCCGTCCTGCGCGTCCCTGAAGCTTTCTTT
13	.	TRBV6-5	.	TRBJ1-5	CASRRTVNQPQHF	TGTGCCAGCAGACGGACAGTCAATCAGCCCCAGCATTTT
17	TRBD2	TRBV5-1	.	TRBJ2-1	CASSTALAGVRGNEQFF	TGCGCCAGCAGCACGGCGCTAGCGGGGGTCCGCGGGAATGAGCAGTTCTTC
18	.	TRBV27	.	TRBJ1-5	CASSLGNPRGYSNQPQHF	TGTGCCAGCAGTTTAGGTAATCCCAGGGGATATAGCAATCAGCCCCAGCATTTT
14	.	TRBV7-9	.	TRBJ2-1	CASSLGGTDNEQFF	TGTGCCAGCAGCTTAGGCGGGACTGACAATGAGCAGTTCTTC
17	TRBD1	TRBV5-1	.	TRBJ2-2	CASSLARGQTNTGELFF	TGCGCCAGCAGCTTGGCTAGGGGACAGACGAACACCGGGGAGCTGTTTTTT
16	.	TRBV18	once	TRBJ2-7	CASSRNPQGPADEQYF	TGTGCCAGCTCACGAAACCCACAGGGCCCCGCGGACGAGCAGTACTTC
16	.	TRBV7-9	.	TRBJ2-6	CASSLVGISGANVLTF	TGTGCCAGCAGCTTAGTCGGGATCTCTGGGGCCAACGTCCTGACTTTC
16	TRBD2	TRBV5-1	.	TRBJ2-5	CASSLRSLAGQETQYF	TGCGCCAGCTCCCTACGGTCTCTAGCGGGGCAAGAGACCCAGTACTTC
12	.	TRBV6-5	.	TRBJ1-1	CARGAANTEAFF	TGTGCCAGGGGGGCGGCGAACACTGAAGCTTTCTTT
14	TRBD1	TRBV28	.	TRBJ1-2	CASSQGQLLYGYTF	TGTGCCAGCAGCCAGGGACAGCTACTCTATGGCTACACCTTC
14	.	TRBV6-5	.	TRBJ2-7	CASSRAQAPSEQYF	TGTGCCAGCAGTCGGGCACAAGCCCCTTCCGAGCAGTACTTC
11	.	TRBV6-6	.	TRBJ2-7	CASSSGNEQYF	TGTGCCAGCAGTTCAGGCAACGAGCAGTACTTC
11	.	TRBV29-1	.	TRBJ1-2	CSVDVGRSYTF	TGCAGCGTTGATGTAGGGCGTAGCTACACCTTC
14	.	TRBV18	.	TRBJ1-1	CASSPDGLNTEAFF	TGTGCCAGCTCACCGGACGGGTTGAACACTGAAGCTTTCTTT
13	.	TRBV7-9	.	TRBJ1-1	CASSLEGNTEAFF	TGTGCCAGCAGCTTAGAGGGGAACACTGAAGCTTTCTTT
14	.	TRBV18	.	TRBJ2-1	CASSPPVGNNEQFF	TGTGCCAGCTCACCGCCTGTTGGAAACAATGAGCAGTTCTTC
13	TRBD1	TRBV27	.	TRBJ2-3	CASRGQRTDTQYF	TGTGCCAGCAGGGGACAGAGAACAGATACGCAGTATTTT
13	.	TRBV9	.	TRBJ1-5	CASSGTGNQPQHF	TGTGCCAGCAGCGGAACAGGGAATCAGCCCCAGCATTTT
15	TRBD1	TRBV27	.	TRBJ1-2	CASRDRRLSNYGYTF	TGTGCCAGCAGGGACAGGCGACTCTCTAACTATGGCTACACCTTC
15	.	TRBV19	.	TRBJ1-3	CASIPDFGVGNTIYF	TGTGCCAGTATCCCCGATTTTGGGGTAGGAAACACCATATATTTT
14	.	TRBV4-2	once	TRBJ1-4	CASSHRQTNEKLFF	TGTGCCAGCAGTCACCGACAGACTAATGAAAAACTGTTTTTT